This passage covers 13 T cell receptor beta chains from one sample sequenced in a study of cytomegalovirus exposure and HLA in healthy donors. 13 Jbeta primers and 60 Vbeta primers were used for the PCR. Sequencing was performed with immunoSEQ multiplex PCR; in TCRdb, only in-frame clones are kept and a portion is missing. This sample has about 55,000 clones, with about 84% found just once. Sample: PBMCs. The source of these receptors is a female donor in good health and CMV-seronegative.

This clone was found a few times. The chain is built from TRBV13 and TRBJ1-1; D is unresolved. The germline V gene has CDR1 PRHDT and CDR2 FYEKMQ (reference sequence). V was trimmed by 4 bases and J by 1 base, leaving 13 bases between them. The CDR3 totals 15 residues. CDR3 coding DNA: TGTGCCAGCAGCTGGGGAGGGTCGCGGAACACTGAAGCTTTCTTT. Its translation: CASSWGGSRNTEAFF.

This clone appeared a few times. The chain recombines TRBV23-1 with TRBJ1-2, with D possibly TRBD1 on 5 matching bases. Being an ORF, TRBV23-1 has a function that is uncertain. V lost 2 bases and J 4 bases, leaving 17 bases between the germline ends. This CDR3 has 16 residues. The CDR3 region has the DNA TGCGCCAGCAGTCAAGACCCTCGAGACAGTCGCTATGGCTACACCTTC. Protein: CASSQDPRDSRYGYTF.

The chain combines TRBV14 with TRBJ1-2, with D possibly being TRBD1 (6 bases). Germline lookup yields CDR1 SGHDN and CDR2 FVKESK. V lost 1 base and J lost 5, with 11 bases in between. CDR3 length: 14 amino acids. The CDR3 region is CASSQGPQGYGYTF. The CDR3 DNA is TGTGCCAGCAGCCAAGGGCCACAGGGATATGGCTACACCTTC.

The chain has TRBV18 and TRBJ1-3; maybe TRBD1 (6 bases). The CDR3 is 14 amino acids. V lost 3 bases and J lost 8, with 14 bases in between. CDR1 and CDR2 from the germline V gene are KGHSH and LQKENI. CDR3 loop: CASSPRAGADTIYF. The CDR3 DNA is TGTGCCAGCTCACCTCGGGCAGGGGCAGACACCATATATTTT.

This clone was counted only a few times. The genes are TRBV27 and TRBJ1-4; 7 positions agree with TRBD1. V was clipped by 5 bases and J by 7 bases; unmatched bases: 7. This CDR3 has 14 amino acids. The germline V gene has CDR1 MNHEY and CDR2 SMNVEV (reference sequence). CDR3 residues: CASSLQGEGEKLFF. The CDR3 DNA sequence: TGTGCCAGCAGTCTGCAGGGGGAAGGTGAAAAACTGTTTTTT. The full variable domain, completed using reference TRBV27 and TRBJ1-4, is EAQVTQNPRYLITVTGKKLTVTCSQNMNHEYMSWYRQDPGLGLRQIYYSMNVEVTDKGDVPEGYKVSRKEKRNFPLILESPSPNQTSLYFCASSLQGEGEKLFFGSGTQLSVL.

This clone was detected once. The rearrangement links TRBV7-2 to TRBJ1-2, with a tentative D call TRBD1 (6 bases). The CDR3 length is 17 residues. V was cut by 3 bases and J by 2 bases, with 19 bases left in between. Germline V gene data show CDR1 as SGHTA and CDR2 as FQGNSA. The CDR3 sequence: CASSFSTSPQGNYGYTF. The CDR3, as DNA: TGTGCCAGCAGCTTCTCAACGTCACCTCAGGGGAACTATGGCTACACCTTC. The full variable domain, in which reference TRBV7-2 and TRBJ1-2 provide the parts outside the CDR3, is GAGVSQSPSNKVTEKGKDVELRCDPISGHTALYWYRQSLGQGLEFLIYFQGNSAPDKSGLPSDRFSAERTGGSVSTLTIQRTQQEDSAVYLCASSFSTSPQGNYGYTFGSGTRLTVV.

With regard to this clone: At one end the junction does not follow the germline gene, possibly because of a read error. The rearrangement joins TRBV4-3 to TRBJ2-1, with 11 bases identical to TRBD2. Germline CDR1 and CDR2: LGHNA and YSLEER. The CDR3 loop spans 16 amino acids. CDR3 protein: CASRQDLHSGGAEQFF. The CDR3 DNA sequence: TGCGCCAGCAGACAAGATCTGCATAGCGGGGGGGCTGAGCAGTTCTTC.

The rearrangement links TRBV6-6 to TRBJ1-4, with D tentatively TRBD1 (6 bases). Germline V gives CDR1 MNHNY, CDR2 SVGAGI (reference sequence). The CDR3 has 16 residues. Trimming pared 2 bases from V and 5 bases from J, leaving 15 bases between. CDR3: CASSYPRGGQNEKLFF. DNA for the CDR3: TGTGCCAGCAGTTACCCGAGGGGGGGCCAGAATGAAAAACTGTTTTTT.

The chain uses TRBV5-1 and TRBJ2-5; 8 bases agree with TRBD2. This CDR3 is built from 15 residues. Germline V gene data show CDR1 as SGHRS and CDR2 as YFSETQ. V was clipped by 0 bases and J by 2 bases; unmatched bases: 3. The CDR3 DNA sequence: TGCGCCAGCAGCTTGGTAATAGCGGGGCAAGAGACCCAGTACTTC. Encoded protein: CASSLVIAGQETQYF.

The chain is built from TRBV6-5 and TRBJ2-7, with 10 nucleotides matching TRBD1. The V and J ends lost 6 bases and 6 bases, in that order; junction bases with no gene match: 2. The germline V gene has CDR1 MNHEY and CDR2 SVGAGI. The CDR3 has 12 residues. CDR3 sequence: CASSRDRGEQYF. In DNA, the CDR3 is TGTGCCAGCAGCCGGGACAGGGGCGAGCAGTACTTC.

This rearrangement joins TRBV10-3 to TRBJ2-7, with 9 nucleotides matching TRBD2. The germline V gene has CDR1 ENHRY and CDR2 SYGVKD. The CDR3 spans 11 residues. V shed 10 bases and J 7 bases; nucleotides not matched to a gene: 5. CDR3 protein: CATLSGGEQYF. DNA for the CDR3: TGTGCCACCCTAAGCGGGGGGGAGCAGTACTTC.

The chain combines TRBV5-8 with TRBJ1-2; D possibly corresponds to TRBD1 (6 bases). This CDR3 spans 13 amino acids. Trimming pared 4 bases from V and 4 bases from J, leaving 11 bases between. Germline V gives CDR1 SGHTS, CDR2 YDEGEE. The CDR3 region has the DNA TGTGCCAGCAGCCCGAGGGGGTCCTATGGCTACACCTTC. This codes for CASSPRGSYGYTF. Together with reference TRBV5-8 and TRBJ1-2, the CDR3 gives the full variable domain: EAGVTQSPTHLIKTRGQQATLRCSPISGHTSVYWYQQALGLGLQFLLWYDEGEERNRGNFPPRFSGRQFPNYSSELNVNALELEDSALYLCASSPRGSYGYTFGSGTRLTVV.

This clone occurred a few times. This chain links TRBV4-2 with TRBJ2-5, with 9 bases identical to TRBD2. This CDR3 spans 17 amino acids. Germline CDR1 reads LGHNA; CDR2 reads YNFKEQ. V trimming: 1 base; J trimming: 2 bases; junction bases outside the gene matches: 8. CDR3 loop: CASSQGAGGNIQETQYF. For the CDR3, the DNA is TGTGCCAGCAGCCAAGGTGCGGGGGGGAACATTCAAGAGACCCAGTACTTC.